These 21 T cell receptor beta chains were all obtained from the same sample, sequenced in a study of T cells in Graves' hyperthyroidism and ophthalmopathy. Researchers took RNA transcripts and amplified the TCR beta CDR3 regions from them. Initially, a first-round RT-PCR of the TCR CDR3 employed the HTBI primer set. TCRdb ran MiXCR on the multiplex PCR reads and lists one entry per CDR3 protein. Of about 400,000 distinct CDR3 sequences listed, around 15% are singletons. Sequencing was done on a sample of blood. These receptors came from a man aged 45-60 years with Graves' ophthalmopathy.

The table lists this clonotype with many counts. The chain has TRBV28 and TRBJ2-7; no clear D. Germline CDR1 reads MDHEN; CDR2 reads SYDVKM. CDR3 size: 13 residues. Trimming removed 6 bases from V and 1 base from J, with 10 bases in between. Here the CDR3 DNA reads TGTGCCAGCAGATCGACGGAATCCTACGAGCAGTACTTC. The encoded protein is CASRSTESYEQYF.

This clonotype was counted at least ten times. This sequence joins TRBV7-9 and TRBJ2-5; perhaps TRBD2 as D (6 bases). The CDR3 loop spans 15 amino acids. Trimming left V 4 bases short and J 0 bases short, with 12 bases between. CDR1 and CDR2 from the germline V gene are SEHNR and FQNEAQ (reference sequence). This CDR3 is CASSSPRDYQETQYF. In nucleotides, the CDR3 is TGTGCCAGCAGCTCCCCGAGGGACTACCAAGAGACCCAGTACTTC.

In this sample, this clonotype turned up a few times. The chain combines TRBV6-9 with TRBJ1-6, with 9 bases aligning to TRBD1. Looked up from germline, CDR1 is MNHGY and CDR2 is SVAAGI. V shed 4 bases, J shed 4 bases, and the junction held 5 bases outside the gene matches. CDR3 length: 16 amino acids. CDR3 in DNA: TGTGCCAGCAGTTGGGGACAGGGCGATTATAATTCACCCCTCCACTTT. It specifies CASSWGQGDYNSPLHF.

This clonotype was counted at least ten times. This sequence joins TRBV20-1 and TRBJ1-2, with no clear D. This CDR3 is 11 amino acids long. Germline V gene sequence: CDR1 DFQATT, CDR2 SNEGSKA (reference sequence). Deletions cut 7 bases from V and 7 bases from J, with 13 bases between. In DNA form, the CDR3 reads TGCAGTGGCTGGGAGCATGTTGGCTACACCTTC. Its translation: CSGWEHVGYTF.

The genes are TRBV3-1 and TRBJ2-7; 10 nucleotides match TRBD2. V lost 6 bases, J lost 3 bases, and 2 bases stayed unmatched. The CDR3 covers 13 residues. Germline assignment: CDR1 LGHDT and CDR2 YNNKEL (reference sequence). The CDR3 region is CASRLAGHYEQYF. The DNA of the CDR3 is TGTGCCAGCAGACTAGCGGGGCACTACGAGCAGTACTTC.

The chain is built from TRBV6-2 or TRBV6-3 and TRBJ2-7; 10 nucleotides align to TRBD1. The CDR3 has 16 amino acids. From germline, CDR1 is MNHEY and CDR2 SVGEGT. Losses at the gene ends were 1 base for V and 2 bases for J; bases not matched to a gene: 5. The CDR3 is CASSYFSGTGAYEQYF. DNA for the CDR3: TGTGCCAGCAGTTACTTTTCCGGGACAGGGGCCTACGAGCAGTACTTC.

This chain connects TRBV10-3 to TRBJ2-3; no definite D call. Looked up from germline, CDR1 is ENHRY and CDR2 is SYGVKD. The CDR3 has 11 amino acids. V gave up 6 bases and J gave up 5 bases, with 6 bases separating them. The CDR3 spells CAIRARDTQYF. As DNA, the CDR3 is TGTGCCATCAGGGCTCGAGATACGCAGTATTTT.

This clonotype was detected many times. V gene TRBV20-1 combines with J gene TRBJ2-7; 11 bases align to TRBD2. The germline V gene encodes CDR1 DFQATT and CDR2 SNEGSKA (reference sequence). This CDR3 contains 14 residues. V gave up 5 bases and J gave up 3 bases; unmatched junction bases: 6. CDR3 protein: CSAPHTSGSYEQYF. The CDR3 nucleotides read TGCAGTGCTCCGCACACTAGCGGGAGCTACGAGCAGTACTTC.

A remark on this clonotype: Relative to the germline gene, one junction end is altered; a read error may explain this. CDR3 amino acids: CASSVVVLLQAAKSIQYF. The CDR3 nucleotides are TGTGCCAGCAGCGTAGTCGTTCTTCTGCAGGCAGCCAAAAGCATTCAGTACTTC. The V gene is TRBV9, the J gene TRBJ2-4; no reliable D call. CDR3 size: 18 residues. Germline lookup yields CDR1 SGDLS and CDR2 YYNGEE.

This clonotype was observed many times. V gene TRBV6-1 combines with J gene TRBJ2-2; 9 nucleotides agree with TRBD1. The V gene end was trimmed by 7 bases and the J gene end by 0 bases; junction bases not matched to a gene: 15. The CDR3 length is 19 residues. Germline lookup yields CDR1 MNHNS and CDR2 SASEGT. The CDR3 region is CASTLTSGTGTTNTGELFF. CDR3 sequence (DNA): TGTGCCAGCACCCTAACATCCGGGACAGGGACCACGAACACCGGGGAGCTGTTTTTT.

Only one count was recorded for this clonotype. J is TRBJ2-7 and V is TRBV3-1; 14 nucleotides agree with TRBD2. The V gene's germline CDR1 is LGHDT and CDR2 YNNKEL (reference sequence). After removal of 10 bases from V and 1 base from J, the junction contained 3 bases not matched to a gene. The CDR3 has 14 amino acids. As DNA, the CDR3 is TGTGCCACTAGACTAGCGGGAGGGTCCTACGAGCAGTACTTC. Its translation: CATRLAGGSYEQYF.

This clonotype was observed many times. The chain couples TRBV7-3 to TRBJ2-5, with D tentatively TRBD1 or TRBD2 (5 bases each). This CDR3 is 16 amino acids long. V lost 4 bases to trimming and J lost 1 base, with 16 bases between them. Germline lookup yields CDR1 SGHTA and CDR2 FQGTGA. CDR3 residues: CASSYRDRNTQETQYF. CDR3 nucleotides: TGTGCCAGCAGCTACCGGGACCGAAATACCCAAGAGACCCAGTACTTC.

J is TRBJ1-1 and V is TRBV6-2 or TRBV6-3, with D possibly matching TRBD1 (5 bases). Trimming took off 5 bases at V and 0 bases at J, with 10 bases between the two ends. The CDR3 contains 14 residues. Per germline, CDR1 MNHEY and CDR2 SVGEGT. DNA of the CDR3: TGTGCCAGCAGTAGGGACCCCATGAACACTGAAGCTTTCTTT. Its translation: CASSRDPMNTEAFF.

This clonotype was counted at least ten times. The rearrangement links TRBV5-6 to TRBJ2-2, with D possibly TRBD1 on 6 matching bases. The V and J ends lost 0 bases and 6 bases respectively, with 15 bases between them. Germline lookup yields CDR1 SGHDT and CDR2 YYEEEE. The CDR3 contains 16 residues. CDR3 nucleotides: TGTGCCAGCAGCTTGGTATTCAGGGGTAGAGCCGGGGAGCTGTTTTTT. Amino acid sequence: CASSLVFRGRAGELFF.

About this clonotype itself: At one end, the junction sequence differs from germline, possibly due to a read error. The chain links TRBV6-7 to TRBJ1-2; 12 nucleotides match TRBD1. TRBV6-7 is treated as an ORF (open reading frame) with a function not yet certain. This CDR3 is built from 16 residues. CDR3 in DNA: TGTGCCGGCAGGAGGGACAGGGGGCTTCCTAACTATGGCTACACCTTC. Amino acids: CAGRRDRGLPNYGYTF.

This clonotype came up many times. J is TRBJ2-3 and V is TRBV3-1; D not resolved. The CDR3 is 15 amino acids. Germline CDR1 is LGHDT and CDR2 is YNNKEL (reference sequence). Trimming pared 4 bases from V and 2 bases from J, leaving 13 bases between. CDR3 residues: CASSLARVHTDTQYF. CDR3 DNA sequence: TGTGCCAGCAGCCTGGCCCGAGTACACACAGATACGCAGTATTTT.

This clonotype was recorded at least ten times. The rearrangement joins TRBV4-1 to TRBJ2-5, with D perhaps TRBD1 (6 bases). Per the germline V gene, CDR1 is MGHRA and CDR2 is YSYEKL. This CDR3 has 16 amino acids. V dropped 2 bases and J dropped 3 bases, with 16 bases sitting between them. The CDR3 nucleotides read TGCGCCAGCAGCCAATTGGATAGCTGGGACAAAGAGACCCAGTACTTC. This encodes CASSQLDSWDKETQYF.

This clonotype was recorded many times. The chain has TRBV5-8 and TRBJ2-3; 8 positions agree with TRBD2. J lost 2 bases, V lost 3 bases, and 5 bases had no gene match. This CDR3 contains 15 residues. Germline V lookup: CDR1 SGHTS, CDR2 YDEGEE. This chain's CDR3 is CASSSGTRITDTQYF. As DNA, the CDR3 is TGTGCCAGCAGCTCCGGGACTAGGATCACAGATACGCAGTATTTT.

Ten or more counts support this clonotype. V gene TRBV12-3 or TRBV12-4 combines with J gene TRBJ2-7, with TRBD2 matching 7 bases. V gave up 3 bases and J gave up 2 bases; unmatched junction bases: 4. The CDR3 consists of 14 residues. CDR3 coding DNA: TGTGCCAGCAGTTTCTCTAGCGGTACCTACGAGCAGTACTTC. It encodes CASSFSSGTYEQYF.

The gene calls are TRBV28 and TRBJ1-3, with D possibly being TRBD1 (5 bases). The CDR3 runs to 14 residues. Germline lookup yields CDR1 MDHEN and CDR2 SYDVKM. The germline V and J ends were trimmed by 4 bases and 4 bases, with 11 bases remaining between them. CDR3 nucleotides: TGTGCCAGCAGTTCGGGGACGTTGGGAAACACCATATATTTT. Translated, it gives CASSSGTLGNTIYF.

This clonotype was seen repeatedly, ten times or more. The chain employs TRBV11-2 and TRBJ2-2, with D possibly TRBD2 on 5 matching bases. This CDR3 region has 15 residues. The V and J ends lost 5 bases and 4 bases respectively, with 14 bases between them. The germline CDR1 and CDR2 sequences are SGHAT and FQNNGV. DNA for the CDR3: TGTGCCAGCAGCGTAATCCTAGCCGGCACCGGGGAGCTGTTTTTT. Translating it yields CASSVILAGTGELFF. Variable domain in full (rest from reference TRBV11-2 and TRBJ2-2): EAGVAQSPRYKIIEKRQSVAFWCNPISGHATLYWYQQILGQGPKLLIQFQNNGVVDDSQLPKDRFSAERLKGVDSTLKIQPAKLEDSAVYLCASSVILAGTGELFFGEGSRLTVL.